This entry lists 8 T cell receptor beta chains sequenced from one sample in a study of cytomegalovirus exposure and HLA in healthy donors. Researchers ran the PCR with 60 Vbeta and 13 Jbeta primers. TCRdb keeps only in-frame clones here, not all; method: immunoSEQ multiplex PCR. In the table there are about 120,000 clones, 81% of which are singletons. The sequencing input was PBMCs. The receptors here all came from a man between 40 and 49 years old in good health and CMV-seronegative.

J is TRBJ2-3 and V is TRBV9; 8 bases fit TRBD2. The CDR3 sequence is 16 residues long. The J segment lost 1 base and the V segment lost 4 bases, leaving 8 bases of the junction unmatched. Germline-derived CDR1 and CDR2 are SGDLS and YYNGEE. The CDR3 bases are TGTGCCAGCAGCCTGAATAGCGGGGCCCGCACAGATACGCAGTATTTT. Its translation: CASSLNSGARTDTQYF.

The chain joins TRBV10-3 to TRBJ2-1; 8 bases match TRBD1. This CDR3 is built from 16 residues. The germline V gene has CDR1 ENHRY and CDR2 SYGVKD. The trim removed 0 bases at V and 5 bases at J, leaving 6 bases unmatched. The CDR3: CAISESGQVINNEQFF. The CDR3 DNA follows: TGTGCCATCAGTGAGTCGGGACAGGTCATTAACAATGAGCAGTTCTTC.

The chain recombines TRBV27 with TRBJ1-2; no clear D. CDR3 length equals 13 residues. The V and J ends lost 3 bases and 7 bases respectively, with 12 bases between them. CDR1 is MNHEY and CDR2 is SMNVEV in the germline V gene (reference sequence). In DNA form, the CDR3 reads TGTGCCAGCAGTTTTCGGCAGGCGGGTGGCTACACCTTC. Its translation is CASSFRQAGGYTF.

This clone appeared once. Here the CDR3 DNA reads TGTGCCAGCAGCCAAGAGTTGGGGGCGAGGTATGGCTACACCTTC. This codes for CASSQELGARYGYTF. V gene TRBV4-2 combines with J gene TRBJ1-2; possibly TRBD1 for D (6 bases). V lost 0 bases to trimming and J lost 5 bases, with 13 bases between them. The CDR3 has 15 amino acids. Germline CDR1 and CDR2: LGHNA and YNFKEQ.

This sequence joins TRBV15 and TRBJ1-2, with 8 nucleotides matching TRBD1. The CDR3 consists of 15 residues. V trimming: 5 bases; J trimming: 4 bases; junction bases outside the gene matches: 9. The germline gives CDR1 LNHNV, CDR2 YYDKDF (reference sequence). The CDR3 reads CATSAGTGYVYGYTF. CDR3 nucleotide sequence: TGTGCCACCAGCGCTGGGACAGGATATGTCTATGGCTACACCTTC.

The chain employs TRBV5-1 and TRBJ2-7, with 7 bases aligning to TRBD1. The CDR3 is 15 amino acids. J gave up 0 bases and V 3 bases, and 6 bases lay outside the gene matches. From germline, CDR1 is SGHRS and CDR2 YFSETQ. CDR3 nucleotides: TGCGCCAGCAGCTGGGGACAGTCAAACTCCTACGAGCAGTACTTC. Protein product: CASSWGQSNSYEQYF.

CDR3 sequence reads: CASRPTGYYGYTF. The CDR3 DNA follows: TGTGCCAGCAGACCAACAGGGTACTATGGCTACACCTTC. The V and J genes are TRBV6-5 and TRBJ1-2; tentative D call: TRBD1 (6 bases). CDR3 length: 13 amino acids. The V gene's germline CDR1 is MNHEY and CDR2 SVGAGI. The germline V and J ends were trimmed by 6 bases and 3 bases, with 11 bases remaining between them.

This chain uses TRBV28 with TRBJ2-7; unclear D gene. Germline CDR1 and CDR2: MDHEN and SYDVKM. Trimming removed 6 bases from V and 9 bases from J, with 15 bases in between. The CDR3 length is 12 residues. The DNA for the CDR3 is TGTGCCAGCAGCTTAAGCGCCTTGGCGCAGTACTTC. Residues: CASSLSALAQYF.